This TCR beta chain was documented in a study of cytomegalovirus exposure and HLA in healthy donors. The overall study: About 80 million unique TCRs from HLA-typed donors made up an early data release.

PCR primers comprised 60 Vbeta and 13 Jbeta primers. Assay: immunoSEQ multiplex PCR; the TCRdb copy retains only in-frame clones and omits some. Here the sample spans around 58,000 clones, 65% to 85% being singletons. A word on this clone: Its antigen is currently unknown.

Study conclusions and caveats: It was taken for granted in presence/absence analyses that sequencing depth across donors was roughly uniform. Researchers catalogued over 150 TCR beta chains as cytomegalovirus-associated. Within an earlier analysis, most TCR beta V segments proved productive either about 90% or about 30% of the time.

Per germline, CDR1 LNHDA and CDR2 SQIVND (reference sequence). The CDR3 loop spans 16 amino acids. Trimming at V came to 5 bases and at J to 4 bases, leaving 10 bases not matched to a gene. The V gene is TRBV19, the J gene TRBJ2-1; TRBD2 aligns across 8 bases. The clonotype originates from a female donor in good health and CMV-seronegative. Material: PBMCs. The DNA for the CDR3 is TGTGCCAGTAGTGCGGAACTAGCGGAACTATACAATGAGCAGTTCTTC. Residues: CASSAELAELYNEQFF.